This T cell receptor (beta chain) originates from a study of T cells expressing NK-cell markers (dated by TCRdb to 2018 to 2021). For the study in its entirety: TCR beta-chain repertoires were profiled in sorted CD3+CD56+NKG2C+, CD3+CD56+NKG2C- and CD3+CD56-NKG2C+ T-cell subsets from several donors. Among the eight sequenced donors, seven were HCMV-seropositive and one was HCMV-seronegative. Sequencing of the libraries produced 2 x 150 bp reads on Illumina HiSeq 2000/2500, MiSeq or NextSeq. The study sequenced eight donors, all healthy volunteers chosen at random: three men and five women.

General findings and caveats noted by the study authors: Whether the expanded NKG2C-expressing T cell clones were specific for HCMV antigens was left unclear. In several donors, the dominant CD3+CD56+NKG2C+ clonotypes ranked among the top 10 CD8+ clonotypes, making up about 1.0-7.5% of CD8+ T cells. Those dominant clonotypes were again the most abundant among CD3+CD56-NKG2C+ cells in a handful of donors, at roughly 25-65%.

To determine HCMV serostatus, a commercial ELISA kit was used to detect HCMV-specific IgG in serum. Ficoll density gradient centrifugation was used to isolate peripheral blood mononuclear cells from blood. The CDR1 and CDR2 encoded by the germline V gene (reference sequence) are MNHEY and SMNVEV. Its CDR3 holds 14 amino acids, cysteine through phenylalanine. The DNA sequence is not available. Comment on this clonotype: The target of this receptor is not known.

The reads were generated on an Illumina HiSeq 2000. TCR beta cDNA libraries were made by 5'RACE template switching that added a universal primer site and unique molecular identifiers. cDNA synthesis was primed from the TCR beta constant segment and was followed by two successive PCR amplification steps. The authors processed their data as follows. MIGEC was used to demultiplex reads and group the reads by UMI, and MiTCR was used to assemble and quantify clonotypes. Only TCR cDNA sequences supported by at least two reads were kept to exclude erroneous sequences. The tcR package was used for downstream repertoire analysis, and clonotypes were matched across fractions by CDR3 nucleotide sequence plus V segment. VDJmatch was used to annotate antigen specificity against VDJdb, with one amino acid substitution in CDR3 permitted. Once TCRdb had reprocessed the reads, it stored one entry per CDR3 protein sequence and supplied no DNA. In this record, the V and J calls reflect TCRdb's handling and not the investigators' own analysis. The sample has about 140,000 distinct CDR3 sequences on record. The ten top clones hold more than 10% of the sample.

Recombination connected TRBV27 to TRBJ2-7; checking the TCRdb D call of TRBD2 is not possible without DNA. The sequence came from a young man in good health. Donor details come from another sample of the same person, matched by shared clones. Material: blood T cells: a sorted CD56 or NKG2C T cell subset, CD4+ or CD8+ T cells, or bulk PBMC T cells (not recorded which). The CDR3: CASGGLAGIYEQYF.